The text below deals with one T cell receptor (beta chain). The entry originates in a study of blood T cell repertoires in COVID-19. Whole-study context: PBMCs, B-cell-depleted T cells, or T cells provided the cDNA or gDNA that made up the material.

Under the authors' procedure: The authors estimated nucleated cell counts from reference gene primer amplification. Produced via immunoSEQ multiplex PCR; TCRdb's table is partial and in-frame only. V and J calls and clone size follow that table, whereas D and trimming were derived from the DNA. The sample carries about 13,000 clones, about 78% recorded once. The CDR3 is 15 residues long. With V trimmed by 2 bases and J by 2 bases, 4 bases remained unmatched. Germline CDR1 is MNHNS and CDR2 is SASEGT. The TCR comes from a human donor in a cohort sampled during active COVID-19. The chain links TRBV6-1 to TRBJ2-7, with 9 bases identical to TRBD1. The sample consisted of peripheral blood. The CDR3 loop is CASSERWTGAYEQYF. The CDR3 DNA reads TGTGCCAGCAGTGAAAGGTGGACAGGGGCCTACGAGCAGTACTTC.